This is a list of T cell receptor beta chains from one sample in a study of T-cell memory formation after mild COVID-19. TCRdb reanalysed the 5' RACE reads using MiXCR and keeps one entry per CDR3 protein. This sample has roughly 600,000 distinct CDR3 sequences; more than 15% occur once, and the top ten carry about 12%. The specimen was PBMCs or a T cell subset sorted from them (not recorded which). The receptors were gathered from an adult woman who had mild COVID-19 (a few samples of this study predate the infection). Cell type and time point are not known. Both conserved end residues are part of each CDR3. Each record gives: V gene, J gene, clone size, CDR3 length, D gene, CDR3 protein, CDR3 DNA. D genes are given only for firm matches. Where a row states a size, it is once, few, many or the class of an expanded clone; other rows omit it.

>TRBV5-5|TRBJ1-1|.|15|TRBD1
CASSSGTGASTEAFF
TGTGCCAGCAGCTCGGGGACAGGGGCGAGCACTGAAGCTTTCTTT
>TRBV7-9|TRBJ1-1|few|14|.
CASSPEGGFTEAFF
TGTGCCAGCAGCCCCGAGGGGGGCTTCACTGAAGCTTTCTTT
>TRBV20-1|TRBJ2-3|few|14|.
CSASHRVGTDTQYF
TGCAGTGCCAGCCACAGGGTTGGCACAGATACGCAGTATTTT
>TRBV20-1|TRBJ1-2|once|14|.
CSARDVDTNYGYTF
TGCAGTGCTAGAGATGTGGACACTAACTATGGCTACACCTTC
>TRBV5-1|TRBJ1-2|.|14|.
CASSLTGKSYGYTF
TGCGCCAGCAGCTTGACAGGGAAATCCTATGGCTACACCTTC
>TRBV29-1|TRBJ1-1|few|12|.
CSVEGGLTEAFF
TGCAGCGTTGAAGGGGGCCTTACTGAAGCTTTCTTT
>TRBV24-1|TRBJ2-7|few|12|.
CATSDSEREQYF
TGTGCCACCAGTGATTCGGAGCGAGAGCAGTACTTC
>TRBV27|TRBJ1-6|few|15|.
CASSPRGRDIFPLHF
TGTGCCAGCAGCCCCCGGGGCAGGGATATTTTTCCCCTCCACTTT
>TRBV6-2/TRBV6-3|TRBJ2-1|few|17|.
CASSYTLIAMAYNEQFF
TGTGCCAGCAGTTACACCTTAATAGCGATGGCCTACAATGAGCAGTTCTTC
>TRBV7-2|TRBJ2-2|few|18|.
CASSLDPGRLFFTGELFF
TGTGCCAGCAGCTTAGATCCAGGGCGCTTGTTCTTCACCGGGGAGCTGTTTTTT
>TRBV30|TRBJ2-1|once|15|.
CAWSVLGGSFDEQFF
TGTGCCTGGAGTGTACTTGGGGGGAGCTTCGATGAGCAGTTCTTC
>TRBV2|TRBJ2-7|.|13|TRBD1
CASRVQGYGEQYF
TGTGCCAGCAGGGTACAGGGGTACGGCGAGCAGTACTTC
>TRBV30|TRBJ2-1|.|13|TRBD1
CAGRPTGDNEQFF
TGTGCCGGACGTCCGACAGGGGACAATGAGCAGTTCTTC
>TRBV20-1|TRBJ1-2|.|12|TRBD1
CSAPGGDYGYTF
TGCAGTGCCCCAGGGGGGGACTATGGCTACACCTTC
>TRBV29-1|TRBJ1-1|.|12|.
CSASLTGEGLAF
TGCAGCGCCTCTCTTACCGGGGAGGGATTGGCTTTT
>TRBV15|TRBJ2-3|.|20|TRBD2
CATSRETGLAGGRGTDTQYF
TGTGCCACCAGCAGAGAGACCGGACTAGCGGGAGGGAGGGGCACAGATACGCAGTATTTT
>TRBV9|TRBJ2-1|.|16|TRBD2
CASSSGGLPVTYEQFF
TGTGCCAGCAGCTCGGGAGGACTCCCCGTTACATATGAGCAGTTCTTC
>TRBV29-1|TRBJ1-2|few|12|.
CSAAGDDYGYTF
TGCAGCGCTGCTGGGGACGACTATGGCTACACCTTC
>TRBV5-1|TRBJ2-1|.|15|TRBD2
CASSYWRGGADEQFF
TGCGCCAGCAGTTATTGGCGGGGGGGAGCGGATGAGCAGTTCTTC
>TRBV6-6|TRBJ2-7|few|14|.
CASSWDSISYEQYF
TGTGCCAGCAGCTGGGATTCTATCTCCTACGAGCAGTACTTC
>TRBV7-3|TRBJ2-3|.|16|TRBD2
CASSLTTSGSTDTQYF
TGTGCCAGCAGCTTAACGACTAGCGGGAGCACAGATACGCAGTATTTT
>TRBV29-1|TRBJ1-1|few|13|TRBD1
CSVSDRGNTEAFF
TGCAGCGTCTCCGACAGGGGCAACACTGAAGCTTTCTTT
>TRBV7-9|TRBJ2-3|few|17|TRBD1
CASSSPLGTGITDTQYF
TGTGCCAGCAGCTCCCCCCTGGGGACAGGGATTACAGATACGCAGTATTTT
>TRBV11-2|TRBJ2-1|few|15|TRBD2
CASSSLAGFYNEQFF
TGTGCCAGCAGCTCCCTAGCGGGATTCTACAATGAGCAGTTCTTC
>TRBV5-6|TRBJ1-1|few|14|.
CASSLALGDSEAFF
TGTGCCAGCAGCTTGGCCCTGGGGGACTCTGAAGCTTTCTTT
>TRBV7-2|TRBJ2-1|.|14|.
CASSQYGSYNEQFF
TGTGCCAGCAGCCAGTACGGCTCCTACAATGAGCAGTTCTTC
>TRBV4-2|TRBJ2-5|few|14|.
CASSQYQGAKTQYF
TGTGCCAGCAGCCAGTACCAGGGTGCGAAGACCCAGTACTTC
>TRBV7-3|TRBJ1-1|.|13|TRBD1
CASSHDRETEAFF
TGTGCCAGCAGCCACGACAGGGAGACTGAAGCTTTCTTT
>TRBV20-1|TRBJ2-7|many|15|.
CSAGVPGSLSYEQYF
TGCAGTGCTGGAGTACCGGGAAGCCTCTCCTACGAGCAGTACTTC
>TRBV9|TRBJ2-3|.|14|TRBD2
CASSVRTSADTQYF
TGTGCCAGCAGCGTCCGGACTAGTGCGGATACGCAGTATTTT
>TRBV7-9|TRBJ1-1|.|15|.
CASRSAGANNTEAFF
TGTGCCAGCAGATCCGCAGGGGCGAATAACACTGAAGCTTTCTTT
>TRBV6-1|TRBJ2-2|.|14|.
CASGTTRDAGELFF
TGTGCCAGCGGAACTACTAGGGACGCCGGGGAGCTGTTTTTT
>TRBV3-1|TRBJ1-5|.|13|TRBD1
CASSQHRGQPQHF
TGTGCCAGCAGCCAACACAGGGGTCAGCCCCAGCATTTT
>TRBV7-3|TRBJ2-7|few|15|.
CASSFFPGSTYEQYF
TGTGCCAGCAGCTTTTTCCCGGGGTCCACATACGAGCAGTACTTC
>TRBV4-1|TRBJ2-7|.|21|TRBD2
CASSQDAQGLAGTIGSYEQYF
TGCGCCAGCAGCCAAGATGCACAGGGACTAGCGGGGACGATAGGTTCCTACGAGCAGTACTTC
>TRBV7-3|TRBJ2-6|.|13|.
CASSSPPSNVLTF
TGTGCCAGCAGCTCCCCTCCAAGCAACGTCCTGACTTTC
>TRBV6-1|TRBJ2-1|.|13|.
CASKRDSYNEQFF
TGTGCCAGCAAGAGGGACTCCTACAATGAGCAGTTCTTC